These T cell receptor beta chains were read from a single sample in a study of blood T cell repertoires in COVID-19. TCRdb's table, derived via immunoSEQ multiplex PCR, lists solely in-frame clones and lacks some. The repertoire consists of about 140,000 clones, with approximately 83% occurring once and the leading ten covering about 1.4%. Material for sequencing was peripheral blood. The receptor source for this set is a human donor in a cohort sampled during active COVID-19. Each CDR3 is given with its conserved first and last residue. A D gene is named only where the DNA matches it firmly. The size entry is marked missing in some rows and otherwise reads once, few, many or a size class.

TRBJ2-1,TRBV19,-,TRBD2,TGTGCCAGTAGATCGGGCGGGAGGCCCCCGAATCAGCAGTTCTTC,CASRSGGRPPNQQFF
TRBJ1-2,TRBV15,-,-,TGTGCCACCAGCAGGCAGGGGTTCTCGAACTATGGCTACACCTTC,CATSRQGFSNYGYTF
TRBJ1-3,TRBV2,few,-,TGTGCCAGCAGCATGTCCGTGGAGTCCCCTACTGGAAACACCATATATTTT,CASSMSVESPTGNTIYF
TRBJ2-5,TRBV7-6,-,-,TGTGCCAGCAGCTTAACGCCTTGGACGGGAACACCGGAGGGGACCCAGTACTTC,CASSLTPWTGTPEGTQYF
TRBJ2-5,TRBV2,few,-,TGTGCCAGCAGACAGGGCCCGGAGACCCAGTACTTC,CASRQGPETQYF
TRBJ2-3,TRBV20-1,-,-,TGCAGTGCCCCCAGGGGAACTTTT,CSAPRGTF
TRBJ2-2,TRBV6-5,-,-,TGTGCCAGCAGTTTTACGCTTGCGGGAAACACCGGGGAGCTGTTTTTT,CASSFTLAGNTGELFF
TRBJ2-5,TRBV7-6,-,-,TGTGCCAGCAGCCCTTCAGCGGAGACCCAGTACTTC,CASSPSAETQYF
TRBJ2-7,TRBV5-1,-,TRBD2,TGCGCCAGCAGCTTGGCCGGGGGGATGACTTCTTACGAGCAGTACTTC,CASSLAGGMTSYEQYF
TRBJ2-7,TRBV5-1,-,-,TGCGCCAGCAGCCCCCGGGGAGGAGCCTACGAGCAGTACTTC,CASSPRGGAYEQYF
TRBJ2-5,TRBV28,-,TRBD1,TGTGCCAGCCGTACAGGGGGCGATTCGGAGACCCAGTACTTC,CASRTGGDSETQYF
TRBJ2-5,TRBV7-9,-,-,TGTGCCAGCAGCCCCGAGCAGGGCCAGTACTTC,CASSPEQGQYF
TRBJ2-2,TRBV5-1,-,TRBD1,TGCGCCAGCAGCTCCGGGACAGGGAACACCGGGGAGCTGTTTTTT,CASSSGTGNTGELFF
TRBJ1-1,TRBV19,-,-,TGTGCCAGTAGTATAGATGCAGGTTTCACTGAAGCTTTCTTT,CASSIDAGFTEAFF
TRBJ2-3,TRBV30,-,-,TGTGCCTGGAGCCGGAACAGAGCAGCAGATACGCAGTATTTT,CAWSRNRAADTQYF
TRBJ1-5,TRBV4-3,-,TRBD1,TGCGCCAGCGGCAGGGACAGGAATCAGCCCCAGCATTTT,CASGRDRNQPQHF
TRBJ2-7,TRBV11-2,-,-,TGTGCCAGCAGCCTGACTACTTACAAGCAGTACTTC,CASSLTTYKQYF
TRBJ2-1,TRBV7-3,-,-,TGTGCCAGCAGCTCGAACGGCGGAAACAATGAGCAGTTCTTC,CASSSNGGNNEQFF
TRBJ2-1,TRBV18,-,-,TGTGCCAGCTCACCACTCCTGGGGGCAAATGAGCAGTTCTTC,CASSPLLGANEQFF
TRBJ2-1,TRBV5-4,few,TRBD2,TGTGCCAGCAGCCGCGGAACTAGCGGGACTAGTGAGCAGTTCTTC,CASSRGTSGTSEQFF
TRBJ1-5,TRBV5-8,-,-,TGTGCCAGCAGCTTGGTGTATGGGGGGGATAGTAATCAGCCCCAGCATTTT,CASSLVYGGDSNQPQHF
TRBJ1-1,TRBV7-9,once,-,TGTGCCAGCAGCTTTGGAGACAGGCAGCAGACTGAAGCTTTCTTT,CASSFGDRQQTEAFF
TRBJ2-1,TRBV9,-,TRBD2,TGTGCCAGCAGCCCCCTGACTAGCGGGAGAAATGAGCAGTTCTTC,CASSPLTSGRNEQFF
TRBJ2-1,TRBV11-2,once,TRBD2,TGTGCCAGCAGCTTAGATAGTAGACTAGCGGGGGGGAACTACAATGAGCAGTTCTTC,CASSLDSRLAGGNYNEQFF
TRBJ2-6,TRBV7-3,-,-,TGTGCCAGCAGCTTACGCGGGCGCAGCTCTGGGGCCAACGTCCTGACTTTC,CASSLRGRSSGANVLTF
TRBJ1-5,TRBV7-2,-,-,TGTGCCAGCAGTAGATATAGCAATCAGCCCCAGCATTTT,CASSRYSNQPQHF
TRBJ2-1,TRBV4-3,-,-,TGCGCCAGCAGCCAAGAGGGCCTCAGCTACAATGAGCAGTTCTTC,CASSQEGLSYNEQFF
TRBJ2-1,TRBV18,once,TRBD2,TGTGCCAGCTCACCACCCCAACGACTAGCGGGCATGGGTGAGCAGTTCTTC,CASSPPQRLAGMGEQFF
TRBJ2-5,TRBV5-1,-,-,TGCGCCAGCAGCTTGGTTCTGGCGGAAGAGACCCAGTACTTC,CASSLVLAEETQYF
TRBJ2-3,TRBV7-2,-,-,TGTGCCAGCAGCTTAATTAAACCCCCCCAGGGAGATACGCAGTATTTT,CASSLIKPPQGDTQYF
TRBJ1-4,TRBV19,-,-,TGTGCCAGTAGTATGACAGGAATAACTAATGAAAAACTGTTTTTT,CASSMTGITNEKLFF
TRBJ1-5,TRBV7-2,-,-,TGTGCCAGCAGCCTGGACAGAAATAGCAATCAGCCCCAGCATTTT,CASSLDRNSNQPQHF
TRBJ2-7,TRBV11-3,-,TRBD2,TGTGCCAGCAGCTTCGGACTAGCCAGCGAGCAGTACTTC,CASSFGLASEQYF
TRBJ2-3,TRBV5-8,-,-,TGTGCCAGCAGCTGGAGGTCTAGCGGCACAGATACGCAGTATTTT,CASSWRSSGTDTQYF
TRBJ2-7,TRBV6-2/TRBV6-3,-,-,TGTGCCAGCAGTTACCTATACGAGCAGTACTTC,CASSYLYEQYF
TRBJ1-2,TRBV3-1/TRBV3-2,once,-,TGTGCCAGCAGCCCACTTGCCAGGGTTGACTATGGCTACACCTTC,CASSPLARVDYGYTF
TRBJ2-1,TRBV14,-,TRBD2,TGTGCCAGCAGCCGAGGACTAGCGGGAGGTCGGCGGGAGCAGTTCTTC,CASSRGLAGGRREQFF
TRBJ2-3,TRBV3-1/TRBV3-2,-,TRBD2,TGTGCCAGCAGCGTTCGCGGACTAGCGGGAGGCGCAGATACGCAGTATTTT,CASSVRGLAGGADTQYF
TRBJ2-7,TRBV28,-,TRBD1,TGTGCCAGCAGTTTGGACAGGGGAACCTACGAGCAGTACTTC,CASSLDRGTYEQYF
TRBJ2-4,TRBV19,-,TRBD2,TGTGCCAGTACTCAGACTAGCGGGAGTGCCAAAAACATTCAGTACTTC,CASTQTSGSAKNIQYF
TRBJ2-3,TRBV18,-,-,TGTGCCAGCTCACCACGGAGCGTTTCTAGCACAGATACGCAGTATTTT,CASSPRSVSSTDTQYF
TRBJ2-1,TRBV27,-,-,TGTGCCAGCAGTTCCCATTACAATGAGCAGTTCTTC,CASSSHYNEQFF
TRBJ2-5,TRBV7-3,-,-,TGTGCCAGCAGCTTGAGCGGGCCCAAAGAGACCCAGTACTTC,CASSLSGPKETQYF
TRBJ2-5,TRBV20-1,-,-,TGCAGTGCTAGTGCGGAAGAGACCCAGTACTTC,CSASAEETQYF
TRBJ1-1,TRBV18,once,-,TGTGCCAGCTCACCACGGCAGGGGAACACTGAAGCTTTCTTT,CASSPRQGNTEAFF
TRBJ2-1,TRBV5-4,-,-,TGTGCCAGCAGCTTGTCAGGTGAGCAGTTCTTC,CASSLSGEQFF
TRBJ1-1,TRBV7-8,-,TRBD1,TGTGCCAGCAGCTTACGATGGGACAGGGAGAACACTGAAGCTTTCTTT,CASSLRWDRENTEAFF
TRBJ1-2,TRBV18,-,-,TGTGCCAGCTCACCCCTACCGGAGAGAGGGGGAACCTATGGCTACACCTTC,CASSPLPERGGTYGYTF
TRBJ1-1,TRBV19,few,-,TGTGCCAGTAGTATGCAGGGGAGCACTGAAGCTTTCTTT,CASSMQGSTEAFF
TRBJ2-6,TRBV7-9,-,-,TGTGCCAGCAGCCCTCTAGCGACGGACTCTGGGGCCAACGTCCTGACTTTC,CASSPLATDSGANVLTF
TRBJ2-1,TRBV3-1/TRBV3-2,-,-,TGTGCCAGCAGCCATTGGGGGGTCTCCTACAATGAGCAGTTCTTC,CASSHWGVSYNEQFF